This T cell receptor beta chain was sequenced during a study of blood T cells in healthy people across ages. Study-wide context: About one barcoded TCR beta cDNA was captured per two T cells.

Germline CDR1 reads DFQATT; CDR2 reads SNEGSKA (reference sequence). This CDR3 is 16 amino acids long. V was pared by 3 bases and J by 2 bases, with 19 bases between. A word on this clonotype: As yet, its antigen is unknown.

Alongside a J-beta primer mix, a sample-barcoded 5' primer served in a second PCR lasting about 7 to 12 cycles. TCRdb re-derived calls from the 5' RACE reads in MiXCR, one entry per CDR3 protein. The sample yields roughly 1,500,000 distinct CDR3 sequences, 42% seen once. Study observations and caveats: Donors of long life had a larger count of naive CD4+ cells and greater diversity than aged donors. TCR beta diversity, measured per million T cells, fell in a roughly linear way with age.

Peripheral blood from each donor was collected in a volume of about 10 milliliters. The specimen was blood. The clonotype originates from a woman between 18 and 29 years old in good health. J is TRBJ1-1 and V is TRBV20-1; the D gene is possibly TRBD1 (6 bases). The CDR3 bases are TGCAGTGCTAGGGTACCCCCGGGACACACAAACACTGAAGCTTTCTTT. Translating gives CSARVPPGHTNTEAFF.